These 5 T cell receptor beta chains came from one sample sequenced in a study of beta chain features in type 1 diabetes (dated 2018 in TCRdb). Libraries were made using the immunoSEQ multiplex PCR assay. All of the isolated RNA was reverse transcribed with the High Capacity cDNA Reverse Transcription Kit, so expressed TCRB transcripts were sequenced. In its TCRdb copy, this immuneACCESS table keeps in-frame sequences only and misses some clones. Where compared with another copy, unresolved V genes explain less than half of these, and the others have no known cause. The sample contains approximately 70,000 clones, nearly 50% of them found a single time. The biggest ten clones account for 0.7% of the sample. Overall study outcomes, separate from this receptor: A moderate but significant shortening of TCRB CDR3 length was observed in type 1 diabetes patients in all four CD4+ subsets.

No antigen is known for these receptors. Sequencing was performed on central memory CD4+ T cells from blood. The receptors were sampled from a young man with type 1 diabetes.

The rearrangement links TRBV4-2 to TRBJ2-6, with 11 bases lining up with TRBD2. Germline loops: CDR1 LGHNA, CDR2 YNFKEQ. The V segment lost 2 bases and the J segment 2 bases; nucleotides outside the gene matches: 8. The CDR3 has 19 amino acids. CDR3 in DNA: TGTGCCAGCAGCCAAATAGCGGGGGGGCCGGCGGCTGGGGCCAACGTCCTGACTTTC. This sequence encodes CASSQIAGGPAAGANVLTF.

As regards this clone: This same CDR3 is encoded by further DNA sequences in the sample. The chain joins TRBV6-1 to TRBJ2-3, with 8 bases that match TRBD2. Germline assignment: CDR1 MNHNS and CDR2 SASEGT. V was clipped by 4 bases and J by 0 bases; unmatched bases: 3. CDR3 length: 15 amino acids. The CDR3 DNA sequence: TGTGCCAGCAGTGGAGCGGGAGAGAGCACAGATACGCAGTATTTT. It translates to CASSGAGESTDTQYF.

This clone turned up a few times. V usage is TRBV5-1 and J usage is TRBJ2-1; 11 bases are a match to TRBD2. In germline, CDR1 is SGHRS, CDR2 YFSETQ. The CDR3 contains 14 residues. The trim removed 3 bases at V and 7 bases at J, leaving 3 bases unmatched. The CDR3 DNA reads TGCGCCAGCAGCTCACGACTAGCGGGAAATGAGCAGTTCTTC. It codes for CASSSRLAGNEQFF.

The V gene is TRBV11-2, the J gene TRBJ1-3; D uncertain. Trimming removed 5 bases from V and 1 base from J, with 18 bases in between. Germline assignment: CDR1 SGHAT and CDR2 FQNNGV. This CDR3 is 17 amino acids long. The CDR3 loop is CASSQINVADSGNTIYF. CDR3 in DNA: TGTGCCAGCAGCCAAATTAACGTGGCGGATTCTGGAAACACCATATATTTT.

The DNA for the CDR3 is TGCAGCGTTGGGGTTAGCGGGGGGCCCAATGAGCAGTTCTTC. Residues: CSVGVSGGPNEQFF. The rearrangement links TRBV29-1 to TRBJ2-1; TRBD2 agrees at 10 bases. Germline V gene sequence: CDR1 SQVTM, CDR2 ANQGSEA. The CDR3 spans 14 residues. The junction had 6 bases not matched to a gene; V was cut back by 4 bases and J by 6 bases.